The 31 T cell receptor beta chains reported below all come from one sample, sequenced in a study of blood T cell repertoires in COVID-19. Assay used: immunoSEQ multiplex PCR; TCRdb lists only in-frame clones, some missing. The table lists about 240,000 clones, about 84% of them singletons. Sequencing input: peripheral blood. Receptor source: a man older than 75 with acute or convalescent COVID-19.

This clone has a single count. V is TRBV5-1 and J is TRBJ2-1; a possible D gene is TRBD2 (7 bases). Germline CDR1 reads SGHRS; CDR2 reads YFSETQ. The CDR3 is 14 residues long. The V end lost 9 bases, the J end lost 2 bases, and 15 bases lay between the germline ends. Written as DNA, the CDR3 is TGCGCCACCAGGGGAGGGATCACCTACAATGAGCAGTTCTTC. Translated: CATRGGITYNEQFF. The full variable domain, with the rest looked up from reference TRBV5-1 and TRBJ2-1, is KAGVTQTPRYLIKTRGQQVTLSCSPISGHRSVSWYQQTPGQGLQFLFEYFSETQRNKGNFPGRFSGRQFSNSRSEMNVSTLELGDSALYLCATRGGITYNEQFFGPGTRLTVL.

V and J are TRBV3-1 (or the pseudogene TRBV3-2) and TRBJ2-2; D call uncertain. This CDR3 region has 15 residues. V was pared by 3 bases and J by 7 bases, with 15 bases between. Germline CDR1 and CDR2: LGHDT and YNNKEL (reference sequence). The CDR3 here is CASSHRQAGIGELFF. DNA of the CDR3: TGTGCCAGCAGCCATCGCCAGGCAGGAATCGGGGAGCTGTTTTTT.

As DNA, the CDR3 is TGTGCCAGCTCACCTAAGGACAGGGGAACTGAAGCTTTCTTT. It specifies CASSPKDRGTEAFF. The J gene is TRBJ1-1, the V gene TRBV18, with TRBD1 identical over 9 bases. Germline loops: CDR1 KGHSH, CDR2 LQKENI. Germline trimming cut 3 bases from V and 5 bases from J; bases unmatched to any gene: 4. CDR3 length: 14 amino acids.

The V gene is TRBV5-1, the J gene TRBJ2-5, with a tentative D call TRBD2 (6 bases). The CDR3 is made up of 15 amino acids. Per germline, CDR1 SGHRS and CDR2 YFSETQ. Trimming pared 0 bases from V and 5 bases from J, leaving 14 bases between. CDR3 amino acids: CASSLEAGPRETQYF. CDR3 nucleotides: TGCGCCAGCAGCTTGGAAGCGGGCCCGAGGGAGACCCAGTACTTC.

The chain couples TRBV5-1 to TRBJ2-1; 7 nucleotides align to TRBD2. Germline V lookup: CDR1 SGHRS, CDR2 YFSETQ. The CDR3 consists of 15 residues. The V and J ends lost 4 bases and 0 bases, in that order; junction bases with no gene match: 4. The DNA of the CDR3 is TGCGCCAGCAGCACCTCGGGGGGCTCCTACAATGAGCAGTTCTTC. The encoded protein is CASSTSGGSYNEQFF. The entire variable domain, with the rest obtained from reference TRBV5-1 and TRBJ2-1, is as follows: KAGVTQTPRYLIKTRGQQVTLSCSPISGHRSVSWYQQTPGQGLQFLFEYFSETQRNKGNFPGRFSGRQFSNSRSEMNVSTLELGDSALYLCASSTSGGSYNEQFFGPGTRLTVL.

V and J are TRBV7-2 and TRBJ1-1; D gene uncertain. CDR3 size: 13 residues. Trimming cost V 8 bases and J 4 bases, with 14 bases left between them. CDR1 is SGHTA and CDR2 is FQGNSA in the germline V gene. CDR3 residues: CASSGLAGTEAFF. CDR3 in DNA: TGTGCCAGCTCGGGCCTCGCGGGCACTGAAGCTTTCTTT. The full variable domain, its missing parts supplied by reference TRBV7-2 and TRBJ1-1, is GAGVSQSPSNKVTEKGKDVELRCDPISGHTALYWYRQSLGQGLEFLIYFQGNSAPDKSGLPSDRFSAERTGGSVSTLTIQRTQQEDSAVYLCASSGLAGTEAFFGQGTRLTVV.

J is TRBJ1-1 and V is TRBV11-2, with 9 bases identical to TRBD1. The junction had 1 base not matched to a gene; V was cut back by 4 bases and J by 4 bases. Germline lookup yields CDR1 SGHAT and CDR2 FQNNGV. This CDR3 has 13 residues. The CDR3 nucleotides are TGTGCCAGCAGCTCACAGGGGGCCACTGAAGCTTTCTTT. It specifies CASSSQGATEAFF.

A few counts support this clone. The gene calls are TRBV4-1 and TRBJ1-5, with TRBD1 as a possible D gene (5 bases). Between the trimmed V and J ends, which lost 6 bases and 3 bases, there was a span of 15 bases. CDR3 length equals 15 residues. Per germline, CDR1 MGHRA and CDR2 YSYEKL. CDR3 nucleotide sequence: TGCGCCAGCAGTTTGGCCGTGGACATCAATCAGCCCCAGCATTTT. The encoded protein is CASSLAVDINQPQHF.

This clone appeared a few times. This chain links TRBV9 with TRBJ2-5; the D gene is possibly TRBD1 (6 bases). V was trimmed by 3 bases and J by 4 bases, leaving 7 bases between them. The germline V gene encodes CDR1 SGDLS and CDR2 YYNGEE. CDR3 length equals 12 residues. CDR3 in DNA: TGTGCCAGCAGCGGGGGGCTAGAGACCCAGTACTTC. The encoded protein is CASSGGLETQYF.

The rearrangement uses TRBV4-3 and TRBJ1-4; D is unclear. This CDR3 comprises 14 residues. V was shortened by 5 bases and J by 7 bases, with 14 bases between the two germline ends. Germline CDR1 is LGHNA and CDR2 is YSLEER. CDR3 loop: CASSWASEGEKLFF. The CDR3 DNA is TGCGCCAGCAGCTGGGCTTCGGAGGGTGAAAAACTGTTTTTT.

Only one count was recorded for this clone. The rearrangement links TRBV14 to TRBJ2-3, with D perhaps matching TRBD2 (6 bases). This CDR3 has 12 residues. Germline CDR1 reads SGHDN; CDR2 reads FVKESK. Deletions cut 0 bases from V and 11 bases from J, with 9 bases between. The CDR3 region is CASSQDGGRQYF. The CDR3 region has the DNA TGTGCCAGCAGCCAAGATGGGGGGAGGCAGTATTTT.

This sequence joins TRBV9 and TRBJ1-1, with D hard to call. V was pared by 4 bases and J by 3 bases, with 10 bases between. The CDR3 has 13 amino acids. In germline, CDR1 is SGDLS, CDR2 YYNGEE. CDR3 region: CASSFYRDTEAFF. The CDR3, as DNA: TGTGCCAGCAGCTTTTACCGGGACACTGAAGCTTTCTTT.

This chain joins TRBV2 and TRBJ2-7; 11 bases are a match to TRBD1. With 7 bases clipped from V and 6 bases from J, the junction kept 11 bases outside the gene matches. The CDR3 has 15 amino acids. Germline V lookup: CDR1 SNHLY, CDR2 FYNNEI. DNA of the CDR3: TGTGCCAGCAAAACGGACAGGGGGCGTCTGGGCGAGCAGTACTTC. Its translation is CASKTDRGRLGEQYF.

This clone was counted a single time. Other DNA sequences in the sample encode the same CDR3. This chain uses TRBV5-1 with TRBJ1-5; a weak D match, TRBD1 (6 bases). The V and J ends lost 0 bases and 4 bases respectively, with 8 bases between them. The CDR3 is 14 amino acids. From germline, CDR1 is SGHRS and CDR2 YFSETQ. The CDR3 region is CASSLGGGNQPQHF. The DNA for the CDR3 is TGCGCCAGCAGCTTGGGAGGGGGAAATCAGCCCCAGCATTTT.

The CDR3 DNA reads as TGTGCCAGCAAGGTGCCTGACAGCGGCAATCAGCCCCAGCATTTT. Protein: CASKVPDSGNQPQHF. This sequence joins TRBV6-6 and TRBJ1-5, with D tentatively TRBD1 (5 bases). Trimming pared 7 bases from V and 2 bases from J, leaving 15 bases between. CDR3 length: 15 residues. Germline V gene sequence: CDR1 MNHNY, CDR2 SVGAGI (reference sequence).

The V call is TRBV7-9, the J call TRBJ1-1; D possibly corresponds to TRBD1 (5 bases). CDR1 SEHNR and CDR2 FQNEAQ come from the germline V gene (reference sequence). The CDR3 sequence is 15 residues long. Trimming took 3 bases from V and 0 from J, leaving 11 bases between them. CDR3 region: CASSFGGGLNTEAFF. DNA for the CDR3: TGTGCCAGCAGCTTTGGGGGAGGGCTGAACACTGAAGCTTTCTTT.

V and J are TRBV19 and TRBJ2-6, with a tentative D call TRBD2 (7 bases). V was cut by 4 bases and J by 0 bases, with 13 bases left in between. Per the germline V gene, CDR1 is LNHDA and CDR2 is SQIVND (reference sequence). The CDR3 is 17 residues long. The CDR3 is CASSNLGGGSGANVLTF. CDR3 DNA sequence: TGTGCCAGTAGTAACTTGGGAGGGGGCTCTGGGGCCAACGTCCTGACTTTC.

This clone came up a few times. The chain links TRBV3-1 (or the pseudogene TRBV3-2) to TRBJ1-4; D is unresolved. The CDR3 runs to 13 residues. CDR1 is LGHDT and CDR2 is YNNKEL in the germline V gene (reference sequence). Between the trimmed V and J ends, which lost 1 base and 10 bases, there was a span of 10 bases. CDR3 nucleotide sequence: TGTGCCAGCAGCCAAGTTGGAGGGAGAAAACTGTTTTTT. Translation: CASSQVGGRKLFF.

The V gene is TRBV5-1, the J gene TRBJ1-1; D is perhaps TRBD1 (6 bases). Trimming shortened V by 4 bases and J by 7 bases, and 14 bases separated the two germline ends. The CDR3 contains 13 residues. Germline V gene sequence: CDR1 SGHRS, CDR2 YFSETQ. Written as DNA, the CDR3 is TGCGCCAGCAGCGAAGGACAGCTACTTGAAGCTTTCTTT. Its protein product is CASSEGQLLEAFF.

This chain links TRBV7-2 with TRBJ2-1; 8 bases are a match to TRBD2. V shed 3 bases and J 6 bases; nucleotides not matched to a gene: 7. Germline CDR1 SGHTA, CDR2 FQGNSA. The CDR3 is made up of 15 amino acids. CDR3 nucleotide sequence: TGTGCCAGCAGCTTGATCTCGCGGGGGGTCAATGAGCAGTTCTTC. It translates to CASSLISRGVNEQFF.

In DNA, the CDR3 is TGTGCCAGCAGCTTAACCGACGGGAGCTTTGAAGCTTTCTTT. Translation gives CASSLTDGSFEAFF. The chain links TRBV11-2 to TRBJ1-1; no clear D gene. Germline CDR1 SGHAT, CDR2 FQNNGV. V shed 2 bases and J shed 7 bases, with 14 bases lying between them. The CDR3 loop spans 14 amino acids.

V usage is TRBV12-3 or TRBV12-4 and J usage is TRBJ2-3, with a tentative D call TRBD1 (5 bases). Trimming pared 6 bases from V and 7 bases from J, leaving 11 bases between. The CDR3 has 12 residues. The CDR3 sequence is CASSPRANTQYF. CDR3 DNA sequence: TGTGCCAGCAGCCCCAGGGCAAATACGCAGTATTTT.

This chain joins TRBV7-2 and TRBJ2-7; TRBD2 is a possible D gene (6 bases). The CDR3 runs 15 residues. Per the germline V gene, CDR1 is SGHTA and CDR2 is FQGNSA. V shed 5 bases and J shed 3 bases, with 17 bases lying between them. This CDR3 reads CASSAQVGSGYEQYF. The CDR3 bases are TGTGCCAGCAGCGCTCAAGTGGGTAGCGGCTACGAGCAGTACTTC. The full variable domain, in which reference TRBV7-2 and TRBJ2-7 provide the parts outside the CDR3, is GAGVSQSPSNKVTEKGKDVELRCDPISGHTALYWYRQSLGQGLEFLIYFQGNSAPDKSGLPSDRFSAERTGGSVSTLTIQRTQQEDSAVYLCASSAQVGSGYEQYFGPGTRLTVT.

The V gene is TRBV6-5, the J gene TRBJ1-4; 7 bases fit TRBD1. V dropped 2 bases and J dropped 7; count of bases not matched to a gene: 4. The CDR3 length is 14 residues. Germline CDR1 MNHEY, CDR2 SVGAGI. CDR3 in DNA: TGTGCCAGCAGTTACAGGGGGCCCACTGAAAAACTGTTTTTT. It yields the protein CASSYRGPTEKLFF.

The rearrangement links TRBV5-8 to TRBJ1-5; 7 nucleotides align to TRBD1. This CDR3 is built from 15 residues. The germline CDR1 and CDR2 sequences are SGHTS and YDEGEE. V trimming: 6 bases; J trimming: 0 bases; junction bases outside the gene matches: 6. The CDR3 DNA sequence: TGTGCCAGCACCCCGACAGGGTATAGCAATCAGCCCCAGCATTTT. Translated: CASTPTGYSNQPQHF. Filled out from reference TRBV5-8 and TRBJ1-5, the complete variable domain reads EAGVTQSPTHLIKTRGQQATLRCSPISGHTSVYWYQQALGLGLQFLLWYDEGEERNRGNFPPRFSGRQFPNYSSELNVNALELEDSALYLCASTPTGYSNQPQHFGDGTRLSIL.

This clone appeared once. Other DNA sequences within the sample encode an identical CDR3. CDR3 coding DNA: TGTGCCAGCAGTTTTCGACAGGGGAACTCACCCCTCCACTTT. It specifies CASSFRQGNSPLHF. The gene calls are TRBV27 and TRBJ1-6; 8 bases agree with TRBD1. From germline, CDR1 is MNHEY and CDR2 SMNVEV (reference sequence). The CDR3 consists of 14 residues. V shed 3 bases and J 10 bases; nucleotides not matched to a gene: 5.

This clone was recorded once. The genes are TRBV19 and TRBJ2-7; 9 bases match TRBD1. CDR1 is LNHDA, CDR2 SQIVND, per germline (reference sequence). This CDR3 is 14 amino acids long. The ends lost 4 bases at V and 3 bases at J; junction bases unmatched: 4. The CDR3 region has the DNA TGTGCCAGTAGTAGGGACAGGGAGGGCTACGAGCAGTACTTC. This encodes CASSRDREGYEQYF.

This rearrangement joins TRBV7-3 to TRBJ2-2, with 9 bases identical to TRBD1. Trimming removed 2 bases from V and 7 bases from J; junction bases left unmatched: 8. The CDR3 has 16 amino acids. The V gene's germline CDR1 is SGHTA and CDR2 FQGTGA. CDR3 coding DNA: TGTGCCAGCAGCTTAGTCGGGACAGGGACGTTCGGGGAGCTGTTTTTT. It specifies CASSLVGTGTFGELFF.

The rearrangement joins TRBV19 to TRBJ2-7; D not resolved. V dropped 3 bases and J dropped 8 bases, with 11 bases sitting between them. This CDR3 contains 12 residues. Germline V gene lookup returns CDR1 LNHDA and CDR2 SQIVND (reference sequence). The CDR3 spells CASSIGPSKQYF. Written as DNA, the CDR3 is TGTGCCAGTAGTATCGGTCCGAGTAAGCAGTACTTC. The complete variable domain, with remaining parts taken from reference TRBV19 and TRBJ2-7, reads DGGITQSPKYLFRKEGQNVTLSCEQNLNHDAMYWYRQDPGQGLRLIYYSQIVNDFQKGDIAEGYSVSREKKESFPLTVTSAQKNPTAFYLCASSIGPSKQYFGPGTRLTVT.

This clone was found once. The chain has TRBV5-8 and TRBJ2-3; a weak D match, TRBD2 (6 bases). The V end lost 3 bases, the J end lost 0 bases, and 14 bases lay between the germline ends. The CDR3 is 16 amino acids. Germline CDR1 and CDR2: SGHTS and YDEGEE. CDR3: CASSSPGRPSTDTQYF. CDR3 DNA: TGTGCCAGCAGCTCCCCCGGGAGACCTAGCACAGATACGCAGTATTTT.

The J gene is TRBJ2-7, the V gene TRBV28; D perhaps matches TRBD1 (6 bases). CDR1 and CDR2 from the germline V gene are MDHEN and SYDVKM. V was shortened by 3 bases and J by 3 bases, with 12 bases between the two germline ends. CDR3 length equals 14 residues. Here the CDR3 reads CASSFGTQYYEQYF. The CDR3 bases are TGTGCCAGCAGTTTCGGGACACAGTACTACGAGCAGTACTTC.